These 22 T cell receptor beta chains originate from one sample sequenced in a study of blood T cells in healthy people across ages (dated by TCRdb to the mid-2010s). Libraries were prepared through 5' RACE. The sequencing machine was an Illumina HiSeq 2500. A second PCR of about 6 to 12 cycles was run with a J-beta primer mix and a sample-barcoded 5' primer. Clones were called with MiXCR by TCRdb after fastp trimmed the public reads at Q25, and only in-frame beta chains were retained. Each entry is one CDR3 protein sequence, shown with its most common DNA and genes. For this sample the table gives about 1.8 million distinct CDR3 sequences, of which 49% were detected only once. Over 2% of the sample lies in the top ten. Sequencing used blood. The receptors shown here come from a woman aged 40-49 years in good health.

This clonotype was found a few times. The V gene is TRBV7-2, the J gene TRBJ2-3, with no clear D. Germline V CDR1 and CDR2: SGHTA, FQGNSA. V gave up 2 bases and J gave up 4 bases, with 13 bases separating them. This CDR3 has 15 residues. CDR3 DNA sequence: TGTGCCAGCAGCTTAATGAAACCCCCCCCAGATACGCAGTATTTT. It translates to CASSLMKPPPDTQYF. The whole variable domain, remainder taken from reference TRBV7-2 and TRBJ2-3, is GAGVSQSPSNKVTEKGKDVELRCDPISGHTALYWYRQSLGQGLEFLIYFQGNSAPDKSGLPSDRFSAERTGGSVSTLTIQRTQQEDSAVYLCASSLMKPPPDTQYFGPGTRLTVL.

This clonotype was seen more than once but under ten times. V is TRBV4-3 and J is TRBJ2-7, with D perhaps given as TRBD1 or TRBD2 (6 bases each). Germline CDR1 is LGHNA and CDR2 is YSLEER. The V and J ends lost 0 bases and 1 base respectively, with 13 bases between them. CDR3 size: 16 residues. The CDR3 here is CASSQDVGGYSYEQYF. Here the CDR3 DNA reads TGCGCCAGCAGCCAAGATGTAGGGGGGTATTCCTACGAGCAGTACTTC.

The chain recombines TRBV7-2 with TRBJ1-6; D unresolved. Germline CDR1 reads SGHTA; CDR2 reads FQGNSA. V was clipped by 7 bases and J by 8 bases, with 18 bases between them. The CDR3 is 15 amino acids. In DNA form, the CDR3 reads TGTGCCAGCACCCTGGCTCCGGCGATTGATTCACCCCTCCACTTT. It yields the protein CASTLAPAIDSPLHF.

This clonotype came up once. The rearrangement links TRBV6-2 or TRBV6-3 to TRBJ2-3, with D possibly TRBD2 on 6 matching bases. This CDR3 has 16 amino acids. CDR1 is MNHEY and CDR2 is SVGEGT in the germline V gene. Trimming took off 4 bases at V and 4 bases at J, with 18 bases between the two ends. The chain's CDR3 is CASSSPTSVGPDTQYF. Written as DNA, the CDR3 is TGTGCCAGCAGTTCTCCGACTAGTGTGGGGCCAGATACGCAGTATTTT.

The J gene is TRBJ2-5, the V gene TRBV7-9; 13 bases line up with TRBD2. CDR3 length equals 19 residues. V shed 8 bases and J 0 bases; nucleotides not matched to a gene: 15. CDR1 and CDR2 from the germline V gene are SEHNR and FQNEAQ (reference sequence). CDR3 nucleotides: TGTGCCAGCGCGAACCCAAAACTAGCGGGGGGGCCTCACCAAGAGACCCAGTACTTC. Its translation: CASANPKLAGGPHQETQYF. The full variable domain, completed using reference TRBV7-9 and TRBJ2-5, is DTGVSQNPRHKITKRGQNVTFRCDPISEHNRLYWYRQTLGQGPEFLTYFQNEAQLEKSRLLSDRFSAERPKGSFSTLEIQRTEQGDSAMYLCASANPKLAGGPHQETQYFGPGTRLLVL.

The chain carries TRBV18 and TRBJ1-5; D uncertain. Trimming stripped 6 bases from V and 5 bases from J, with 11 bases between. The CDR3 is 13 residues long. Germline V gene lookup returns CDR1 KGHSH and CDR2 LQKENI. CDR3 sequence reads: CASSPVDDQPQHF. CDR3 nucleotides: TGTGCCAGCTCTCCAGTCGACGATCAGCCCCAGCATTTT.

This clonotype was recorded a few times. The rearrangement uses TRBV15 and TRBJ1-2; D gene ambiguous. Germline CDR1 and CDR2: LNHNV and YYDKDF (reference sequence). This CDR3 has 14 amino acids. The ends were cut back, 0 bases at V and 3 bases at J, with 8 bases in the middle. The CDR3: CATSRDREDYGYTF. CDR3 DNA sequence: TGTGCCACCAGCAGAGATCGGGAAGACTATGGCTACACCTTC.

The V call is TRBV7-2, the J call TRBJ2-1, with 8 bases lining up with TRBD2. V dropped 2 bases and J dropped 9; count of bases not matched to a gene: 6. Germline CDR1 and CDR2: SGHTA and FQGNSA. The CDR3 contains 14 residues. CDR3: CASSLPGLGVEQFF. DNA for the CDR3: TGTGCCAGCAGCTTACCGGGACTAGGCGTTGAGCAGTTCTTC.

This clonotype appeared a single time. A junction boundary mismatches the germline segment, possibly from a read error. V gene TRBV28 combines with J gene TRBJ2-5; D perhaps matches TRBD2 (7 bases). The CDR3 has 17 residues. Germline CDR1 MDHEN, CDR2 SYDVKM. CDR3 bases: TGTGCCAGCAGTTTAGAAGGGGCGGGGGCCCTCGGGGAGACCCGGTACTTC. Its protein product is CASSLEGAGALGETRYF.

This clonotype was picked up one time. The chain uses TRBV7-9 and TRBJ2-3, with 10 bases that match TRBD2. This CDR3 region has 16 residues. The germline V gene has CDR1 SEHNR and CDR2 FQNEAQ (reference sequence). Trimming took 5 bases from V and 3 from J; bases not matched to a gene: 8. The CDR3 sequence is CASSKLAGGATDTQYF. CDR3 bases: TGTGCCAGCAGCAAATTAGCGGGGGGTGCTACAGATACGCAGTATTTT.

The CDR3 loop reads CASAFNTGELFF. The CDR3 DNA reads as TGTGCCAGCGCTTTTAACACCGGGGAGCTGTTTTTT. The V and J genes are TRBV6-5 and TRBJ2-2, with D unclear. CDR1 MNHEY and CDR2 SVGAGI come from the germline V gene. V was cut by 8 bases and J by 2 bases, with 6 bases left in between. CDR3 size: 12 residues.

CDR3 in DNA: TGCAGTGCTAGAATCGGACAGGGAGAGACCCAGTACTTC. Its protein is CSARIGQGETQYF. The chain is built from TRBV20-1 and TRBJ2-7, with TRBD1 identical over 8 bases. The assigned J gene may be wrong: the sequence end matches TRBJ2-5 better. Germline V lookup: CDR1 DFQATT, CDR2 SNEGSKA (reference sequence). The CDR3 sequence is 13 residues long.

V is TRBV7-2 and J is TRBJ1-1; D is uncertain. The germline V gene encodes CDR1 SGHTA and CDR2 FQGNSA. V dropped 1 base and J dropped 1 base, with 7 bases sitting between them. The CDR3 extends over 14 amino acids. The DNA of the CDR3 is TGTGCCAGCAGCTTAGTATTGGGGAACACTGAAGCTTTCTTT. It encodes CASSLVLGNTEAFF. Filled out from reference TRBV7-2 and TRBJ1-1, the complete variable domain reads GAGVSQSPSNKVTEKGKDVELRCDPISGHTALYWYRQSLGQGLEFLIYFQGNSAPDKSGLPSDRFSAERTGGSVSTLTIQRTQQEDSAVYLCASSLVLGNTEAFFGQGTRLTVV.

V is TRBV7-8 and J is TRBJ2-5; no clear D gene. TRBJ2-7 explains the end of the DNA better; the J call may be wrong. The CDR3 runs to 12 residues. CDR1 and CDR2 (germline): SGHVS, FQNEAQ. CDR3: CASSFLVDEQYF. Here the CDR3 DNA reads TGTGCCAGCAGCTTCTTAGTTGACGAGCAGTACTTC.

This clonotype has more than one count but fewer than ten. The rearrangement links TRBV5-1 to TRBJ2-7, with a possible D match to TRBD1 (7 bases). The CDR3 has 16 amino acids. Germline values: CDR1 SGHRS, CDR2 YFSETQ. Trimming took 6 bases from V and 2 from J, leaving 21 bases between them. CDR3 in amino acids: CASTDLAGQSPYEQYF. As DNA, the CDR3 is TGCGCCAGCACCGACCTGGCGGGACAGTCCCCCTACGAGCAGTACTTC.

As regards this clonotype: Its ends do not fully match the called genes, so a read error is possible. The chain carries TRBV11-1 and TRBJ2-5; perhaps D is TRBD1 or TRBD2 (5 bases each). CDR1 is SGHAT and CDR2 is FQDESV in the germline V gene (reference sequence). The CDR3 sequence is 14 residues long. The CDR3 coding sequence is TGTGCCAGCAGCCCCGGGGCAACTCAAGAGACGCAGTACTTC. Protein sequence: CASSPGATQETQYF.

The rearrangement joins TRBV4-1 to TRBJ2-7; D ambiguous. This CDR3 contains 14 residues. V gave up 3 bases and J gave up 0 bases, with 9 bases separating them. Germline V gene lookup returns CDR1 MGHRA and CDR2 YSYEKL. DNA of the CDR3: TGCGCCAGCAGCCAGACCGAAGCCTCCTACGAGCAGTACTTC. Encoded protein: CASSQTEASYEQYF.

The sample holds a few counts of this clonotype. The rearrangement links TRBV5-1 to TRBJ2-6; TRBD1 might be the D (5 bases). V lost 4 bases, J lost 0 bases, and 26 bases lay in between. Germline V gene lookup returns CDR1 SGHRS and CDR2 YFSETQ. The CDR3 runs 21 residues. The CDR3 is CASSQLSREPDRPSGANVLTF. In DNA, the CDR3 is TGCGCCAGCAGCCAGCTGAGTAGGGAACCTGACAGACCCTCTGGGGCCAACGTCCTGACTTTC.

This clonotype was counted only a few times. The rearrangement links TRBV28 to TRBJ2-1; D uncertain. CDR1 and CDR2 from the germline V gene are MDHEN and SYDVKM. V was shortened by 7 bases and J by 0 bases, with 10 bases between the two germline ends. The CDR3 length is 14 residues. The CDR3 DNA follows: TGTGCCAGCACTCAGGTGACCTCCTACAATGAGCAGTTCTTC. It is translated as CASTQVTSYNEQFF.

The chain uses TRBV6-6 and TRBJ1-5; D might be TRBD1 (5 bases). The CDR3 sequence is 14 residues long. Trimming took 6 bases from V and 7 from J, leaving 16 bases between them. CDR1 is MNHNY and CDR2 is SVGAGI in the germline V gene (reference sequence). As DNA, the CDR3 is TGTGCCAGCAGCCGTCTGGGGGGTGACCAGCCCCAGCATTTT. This sequence encodes CASSRLGGDQPQHF.

There are a few counts of this clonotype. A read error may account for a junction end that differs from germline. The rearrangement uses TRBV7-7 and TRBJ2-5; 7 bases line up with TRBD1. The CDR3 is 15 amino acids. Germline CDR1 SSHAT, CDR2 FNYEAQ (reference sequence). The CDR3 loop is CASSLGPTGQETQYF. Written as DNA, the CDR3 is TGTGCTAGCAGCTTAGGGCCGACAGGGCAAGAGACCCAGTACTTC.

The V and J genes are TRBV5-6 and TRBJ2-1; the D gene is possibly TRBD2 (5 bases). This CDR3 has 13 residues. The V end lost 4 bases, the J end lost 10 bases, and 15 bases lay between the germline ends. CDR1 and CDR2 from the germline V gene are SGHDT and YYEEEE. CDR3 coding DNA: TGTGCCAGCAGCGCGGGTAGCCTAAACGAGCAGTTCTTC. This sequence encodes CASSAGSLNEQFF. Filled out from reference TRBV5-6 and TRBJ2-1, the complete variable domain reads DAGVTQSPTHLIKTRGQQVTLRCSPKSGHDTVSWYQQALGQGPQFIFQYYEEEERQRGNFPDRFSGHQFPNYSSELNVNALLLGDSALYLCASSAGSLNEQFFGPGTRLTVL.